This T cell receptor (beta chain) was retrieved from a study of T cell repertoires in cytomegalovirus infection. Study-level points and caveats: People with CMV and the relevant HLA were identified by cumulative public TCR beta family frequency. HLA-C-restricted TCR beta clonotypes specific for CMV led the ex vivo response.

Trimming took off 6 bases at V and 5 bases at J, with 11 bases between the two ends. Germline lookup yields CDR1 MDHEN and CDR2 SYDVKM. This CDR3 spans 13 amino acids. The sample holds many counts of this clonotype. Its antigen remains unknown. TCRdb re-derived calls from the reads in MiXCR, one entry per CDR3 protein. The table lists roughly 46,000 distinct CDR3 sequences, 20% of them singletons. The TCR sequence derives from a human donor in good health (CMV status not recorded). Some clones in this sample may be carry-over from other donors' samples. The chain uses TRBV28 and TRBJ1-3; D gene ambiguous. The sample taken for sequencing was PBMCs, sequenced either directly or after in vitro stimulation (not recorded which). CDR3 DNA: TGTGCCAGCAGGGTGGTAGAAAGAAACACCATATATTTT. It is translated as CASRVVERNTIYF.